This T cell receptor beta chain was recovered during a study of tumor-infiltrating lymphocytes in primary liver carcinoma (dated by TCRdb to 2016 to 2017). Study-level background: Between late 2015 and early 2016, several patients in China with histopathologically diagnosed primary liver carcinoma had their tumors surgically resected. High reproducibility was observed for the technical replicate repertoires, with mean shared-clone rates approximately 0.9 and correlation coefficients above 0.95. Of the five patients (three men and two women, aged 30 to 69 years), four had hepatocellular carcinoma and one had combined HCC and intrahepatic cholangiocarcinoma. The five patients had tumors staged T1-T3 N0M0, with maximum diameters ranging from about 4 to 11 cm. The study combined TCRbeta repertoire sequencing, expression microarrays and whole-exome sequencing across five regions of each liver tumor, with adjacent normal tissue and blood. A total of about 35 specimens from 5 patients went through TCRbeta repertoire sequencing, namely 25 tumor regions, 5 adjacent noncancerous liver tissues and 5 peripheral blood samples. Roughly 3.5 to 7.5 million productive TCRbeta reads were obtained per sample, and no significant difference in read depth was found between tissue types. Here is what the overall study found, with its caveats: With just a handful of patients in the study, the authors point out that the findings should be validated in a larger study. Since the samples were bulk and unsorted, there was no way to compare CD4+ and CD8+ T cell repertoires. Only the TCR beta chain was sequenced, which likely underestimates true repertoire diversity because unpaired alpha chains were not captured. The top 250 clones accounted for a significantly greater share of the repertoire in tumors than in blood (p = 0.039). Repertoire overlap was found to be higher between tumor regions (mean about 36%) than between tumor-adjacent (around 17%) or tumor-blood (about 15%) pairs, consistent with antigen-driven expansion.

TRIzol reagent was used to extract blood RNA from unsorted whole blood, while the DNeasy Blood & Tissue kit provided the germline DNA. Patients had chronic HBV infection and were treatment-naive at sampling. Before surgery, around 4.2 milliliters of peripheral blood were collected into K2EDTA tubes. The CDR3 spans 15 residues, from the cysteine through the phenylalanine. Only CDR3 DNA remains: 45 bases, in frame from the first base. The germline V end is reduced by 8 bases and the J end by 12 bases; junction bases left unmatched: 12. The germline V gene (reference sequence) supplies CDR1 SGHKS and CDR2 YYEKEE. Regarding this clonotype: This receptor's antigen is unknown. It has no much larger one-base neighbor in the sample; base qualities were not kept.

A constant-region primer and ProtoScript II reverse transcriptase were used to reverse-transcribe TCRbeta-specific cDNA from about 500 ng total RNA. Three nested multiplex PCR rounds, following a slightly modified ARM-PCR procedure, were used to build the TCRbeta libraries. Multiplex TRBV1-TRBV30 forward primers and a Cbeta reverse primer were used in the first two PCR rounds, each of which was run for around 9 cycles. A final 25-cycle PCR with Deep VentR polymerase added sample barcodes and Illumina adapters. Amplicons of 200-500 bp were gel-purified with a QIAquick gel extraction kit before sequencing. An Illumina HiSeq 2500 was used to sequence the TCRbeta amplicons with 250-bp paired-end reads. Concerning the study's data processing: To recover full CDR3 sequences, reads were quality-trimmed using Trimmomatic v0.33 and paired reads were then merged using FLASH v1.2.11. V, D and J germline segments were assigned to the rearranged TCRbeta sequences using MiGEC v1.2.1b. VDJtools v1.0.0 computed clonotype statistics and Shannon-Wiener diversity indices. Except for diversity analysis, only each sample's 250 most abundant clonotypes were used in subsequent analyses to reduce sampling bias. The public reads were run again by TCRdb, first through fastp at Q25 and then through MiXCR, and only productive beta chains were kept. Each entry is one CDR3 protein sequence, shown with its most common DNA and genes. TCRdb's processing, not the authors' own work, is the source of the V and J calls. The sample records some 200,000 distinct CDR3 sequences, almost 65% of which are singletons. Together, the top ten hold approximately 6.5% of the sample.

The TCR was taken from a woman between 55 and 75 years old with primary liver carcinoma and hepatitis B virus infection. The chain is assembled from TRBV5-5 and TRBJ2-1; 15 bases in the junction line up with TRBD2. Source material: peripheral blood. The DNA reads as follows: TGTGCCAGAAGCACCGGGACTAGCGGGAGGTGGGCGCAGTTCTTC. Protein translation: CARSTGTSGRWAQFF.